Below are 18 T cell receptor beta chains sequenced from a single sample in a study of blood T cell repertoires in COVID-19. Profiling relied on immunoSEQ multiplex PCR, and the TCRdb table lists in-frame clones only, not all of them. This sample carries fewer than 90,000 clones, about nine tenths of them seen once, and the ten largest clones take approximately 15%. Sequencing was carried out using peripheral blood. Receptors originate from an elderly man in a cohort sampled during active COVID-19.

The V gene is TRBV4-2, the J gene TRBJ1-2, with D perhaps matching TRBD1 (6 bases). The CDR3 runs 15 residues. Germline values: CDR1 LGHNA, CDR2 YNFKEQ. Trimming removed 3 bases from V and 8 bases from J, with 19 bases in between. CDR3 DNA: TGTGCCAGCAGCCATTCTTCACAGGGTCATGCCGGCTACACCTTC. This gives the protein CASSHSSQGHAGYTF.

The genes are TRBV5-6 and TRBJ2-3, with 14 bases aligning to TRBD2. This CDR3 region has 14 residues. Germline loops: CDR1 SGHDT, CDR2 YYEEEE. V was clipped by 4 bases and J by 13 bases; unmatched bases: 8. The CDR3 coding sequence is TGTGCCAGCAGCCAACGGACTAGCGGGGGGTATAAGTATTTT. It translates to CASSQRTSGGYKYF.

The chain joins TRBV11-3 to TRBJ2-3; D is ambiguous. Between the trimmed V and J ends, which lost 1 base and 2 bases, there was a span of 7 bases. CDR1 and CDR2 (germline): SGHNT, YENEEA. The CDR3 runs to 14 residues. CDR3 nucleotide sequence: TGTGCCAGCAGCTTAGGGCACCCCACAGATACGCAGTATTTT. Protein: CASSLGHPTDTQYF.

This chain connects TRBV25-1 to TRBJ1-4, with TRBD1 matching over 7 bases. J gave up 10 bases and V 2 bases, and 1 base lay outside the gene matches. The CDR3 extends over 12 amino acids. Germline values: CDR1 MGHDK, CDR2 SYGVNS. The CDR3 protein is CASSERGRKLFF. The CDR3 region has the DNA TGTGCCAGCAGTGAAAGGGGGCGAAAACTGTTTTTT. Together with reference TRBV25-1 and TRBJ1-4, the CDR3 gives the full variable domain: EADIYQTPRYLVIGTGKKITLECSQTMGHDKMYWYQQDPGMELHLIHYSYGVNSTEKGDLSSESTVSRIRTEHFPLTLESARPSHTSQYLCASSERGRKLFFGSGTQLSVL.

This chain links TRBV7-8 with TRBJ2-6; 8 positions match TRBD1. Germline-derived CDR1 and CDR2 are SGHVS and FQNEAQ. Trimming took 1 base from V and 4 from J; bases not matched to a gene: 6. This CDR3 has 17 amino acids. This CDR3 is CASSLGQGARGANVLTF. The CDR3, as DNA: TGTGCCAGCAGCTTAGGGCAGGGGGCGCGCGGGGCCAACGTCCTGACTTTC.

The table lists this clone with a count of one. This chain joins TRBV13 and TRBJ2-3, with 11 nucleotides matching TRBD2. Germline V CDR1 and CDR2: PRHDT, FYEKMQ (reference sequence). J gave up 3 bases and V 5 bases, and 10 bases lay outside the gene matches. The CDR3 is 17 amino acids. The CDR3 DNA reads as TGTGCCAGCAGCCCTCCCCTTAGCGGGGGGGCAACAGATACGCAGTATTTT. Translation: CASSPPLSGGATDTQYF.

The chain employs TRBV7-6 and TRBJ2-5, with TRBD2 matching over 8 bases. Germline V lookup: CDR1 SGHVS, CDR2 FNYEAQ. CDR3 length equals 15 residues. Trimming took 4 bases from V and 3 from J; bases not matched to a gene: 7. Here the CDR3 reads CASSSPGLGKETQYF. The CDR3 DNA reads TGTGCCAGCAGCTCGCCGGGACTAGGGAAAGAGACCCAGTACTTC.

The chain employs TRBV4-1 and TRBJ1-2; D possibly corresponds to TRBD1 (6 bases). The CDR3 loop spans 13 amino acids. The germline V and J ends were trimmed by 1 base and 8 bases, with 11 bases remaining between them. Germline CDR1 MGHRA, CDR2 YSYEKL. The CDR3 protein is CASSQVGTYGYTF. The CDR3 DNA sequence: TGCGCCAGCAGCCAAGTCGGGACATACGGCTACACCTTC.

This clone was observed a single time. This chain connects TRBV9 to TRBJ2-6, with D perhaps TRBD1 (6 bases). The V end was cut by 4 bases, the J end by 2 bases, with 7 bases between. This CDR3 has 14 residues. CDR1 is SGDLS, CDR2 YYNGEE, per germline. CDR3 DNA: TGTGCCAGCAGCAGGGACACTGGGGCCAACGTCCTGACTTTC. Translation gives CASSRDTGANVLTF.

V usage is TRBV6-2 or TRBV6-3 and J usage is TRBJ2-1, with TRBD2 identical over 9 bases. The V gene end was trimmed by 0 bases and the J gene end by 9 bases; junction bases not matched to a gene: 9. There are 16 residues in the CDR3. CDR1 and CDR2 from the germline V gene are MNHEY and SVGEGT. Here the CDR3 reads CASSYSVAGGPLEQFF. The CDR3 nucleotides are TGTGCCAGCAGTTACTCTGTGGCGGGGGGGCCGCTTGAGCAGTTCTTC.

The chain recombines TRBV18 with TRBJ1-6, with a weak D call TRBD1 (6 bases). Germline V CDR1 and CDR2: KGHSH, LQKENI. The CDR3 sequence is 15 residues long. The V gene lost 0 bases and the J gene lost 9 bases, with 12 bases spanning the gap. The CDR3 sequence is CASSPPGRGISPLHF. CDR3 coding DNA: TGTGCCAGCTCACCACCGGGAAGGGGGATTTCACCCCTCCACTTT. Looking up the rest from reference TRBV18 and TRBJ1-6 gives the full variable domain: NAGVMQNPRHLVRRRGQEARLRCSPMKGHSHVYWYRQLPEEGLKFMVYLQKENIIDESGMPKERFSAEFPKEGPSILRIQQVVRGDSAAYFCASSPPGRGISPLHFGNGTRLTVT.

This rearrangement joins TRBV7-9 to TRBJ2-5, with TRBD1 identical over 9 bases. V gave up 5 bases and J gave up 4 bases; unmatched junction bases: 11. The CDR3 contains 16 residues. Looked up from germline, CDR1 is SEHNR and CDR2 is FQNEAQ (reference sequence). The CDR3 DNA sequence: TGTGCCAGCAGCCCCGGGGACAGGGCGAGAGGAGAGACCCAGTACTTC. As protein: CASSPGDRARGETQYF.

The chain joins TRBV28 to TRBJ1-6, with D maybe TRBD1 (6 bases). Germline loops: CDR1 MDHEN, CDR2 SYDVKM. The CDR3 spans 15 residues. The germline V and J ends were trimmed by 7 bases and 10 bases, with 20 bases remaining between them. The chain's CDR3 is CASIPSTGGGSPLHF. The CDR3 DNA sequence: TGTGCCAGCATTCCTTCGACAGGAGGTGGGTCACCCCTCCACTTT.

V usage is TRBV12-1 and J usage is TRBJ2-4; TRBD2, as called in the table, went unchecked against the DNA. TRBV12-1 is deemed a pseudogene. The CDR3 length is 17 residues. This chain's CDR3 is CASSFVCPVLAKNIQYF. CDR3 DNA: TGTGCCAGCAGCTTTGTTTGTCCGGTGCTAGCCAAAAACATTCAGTACTTC.

The sample holds one count of this clone. The V call is TRBV27, the J call TRBJ2-3; tentatively, D is TRBD1 (6 bases). This CDR3 comprises 18 residues. With 5 bases removed from V and 0 bases from J, the gap between germline ends came to 21 bases. Germline assignment: CDR1 MNHEY and CDR2 SMNVEV (reference sequence). CDR3 in DNA: TGTGCCAGCAGTACCTTCCGTGCAGGGGCTACTAGCACAGATACGCAGTATTTT. Its protein is CASSTFRAGATSTDTQYF.

The rearrangement uses TRBV19 and TRBJ2-4; 11 nucleotides agree with TRBD1. Germline lookup yields CDR1 LNHDA and CDR2 SQIVND (reference sequence). Trimming took 3 bases from V and 2 from J; bases not matched to a gene: 9. This CDR3 has 18 amino acids. Here the CDR3 DNA reads TGTGCCAGTAGTATCAGCGGGGGGACAGGGGGACCCAAAAACATTCAGTACTTC. Protein product: CASSISGGTGGPKNIQYF.

The chain joins TRBV5-1 to TRBJ2-5, with D hard to call. The CDR3 length is 11 residues. The germline V and J ends were trimmed by 1 base and 5 bases, with 3 bases remaining between them. Germline V CDR1 and CDR2: SGHRS, YFSETQ. The CDR3: CASSLSETQYF. In DNA, the CDR3 is TGCGCCAGCAGCTTGTCGGAGACCCAGTACTTC.

This chain uses TRBV19 with TRBJ2-2, with D possibly TRBD2 on 5 matching bases. V was shortened by 0 bases and J by 2 bases, with 13 bases between the two germline ends. The CDR3 is 17 residues long. In germline, CDR1 is LNHDA, CDR2 SQIVND (reference sequence). The CDR3 bases are TGTGCCAGTAGTATAGAAATCGGGCTAGCTAACACCGGGGAGCTGTTTTTT. Translation: CASSIEIGLANTGELFF. The variable domain in full, completed from reference TRBV19 and TRBJ2-2, reads DGGITQSPKYLFRKEGQNVTLSCEQNLNHDAMYWYRQDPGQGLRLIYYSQIVNDFQKGDIAEGYSVSREKKESFPLTVTSAQKNPTAFYLCASSIEIGLANTGELFFGEGSRLTVL.